This paragraph reports one T cell receptor beta chain. No antigen is known for it. The CDR3 loop spans 12 amino acids. V lost 9 bases and J 5 bases, leaving 11 bases between the germline ends. The germline gives CDR1 LNHDA, CDR2 SQIVND (reference sequence). The nonmyeloablative bone marrow transplants came from related graft donors, with transient mixed chimerism. Unstimulated regulatory T cells (CD4+CD25+CD127-), CD4+CD25- non-regulatory cells, CD4 and CD8 cells were FACS-sorted from thawed PBMCs. These data come from a study of Tregs in tolerant kidney transplant recipients. Notes on the study in general: In tolerant patients, donor-specific Tregs outgrew total Tregs, suggesting antigen-driven expansion. Validation in larger populations is needed because few patients were studied.

This table comes from immunoSEQ multiplex PCR, and its TCRdb copy is limited to in-frame clones, with some not included. Among about 81,000 clones listed, 91% were seen once. V gene TRBV19 combines with J gene TRBJ1-5; unclear D gene. This receptor was taken from a human patient who received a combined kidney and bone marrow transplant. Some T cells may have come from the graft donor. Sequenced material: CD4+ T cells from blood (PBMCs), taken 24 months after the transplant. The CDR3 spells CASSFRDQPQHF. In DNA, the CDR3 is TGTGCCAGCAGCTTCCGGGATCAGCCCCAGCATTTT. Variable domain in full (rest from reference TRBV19 and TRBJ1-5): DGGITQSPKYLFRKEGQNVTLSCEQNLNHDAMYWYRQDPGQGLRLIYYSQIVNDFQKGDIAEGYSVSREKKESFPLTVTSAQKNPTAFYLCASSFRDQPQHFGDGTRLSIL.